The next 27 T cell receptor beta chains were all read from a single sample in a study of CD8+ T cells in alopecia areata (dated by TCRdb to the late 2010s). Library method: the immunoSEQ multiplex PCR assay. To provide template for TCR sequencing, every sample had RNA extracted and reverse transcribed into cDNA. TCRdb's version of the immuneACCESS table is confined to in-frame rearrangements and falls short of the full clone set. An unresolved V gene accounts for under half of the shortfall where checked; the remainder is of unknown origin. In all, the sample holds around 120,000 clones, and roughly 69% of those were seen once. Of the sample, roughly 2.8% is held by the ten largest clones. Material for sequencing was CD4+ T cells sorted from blood. These receptors came from a human donor in good health.

The chain couples TRBV7-3 to TRBJ1-2, with D hard to call. The germline V gene encodes CDR1 SGHTA and CDR2 FQGTGA. V lost 3 bases, J lost 8 bases, and 13 bases lay in between. There are 13 residues in the CDR3. This chain's CDR3 is CASSFEAYLGYTF. Written as DNA, the CDR3 is TGTGCCAGCAGCTTCGAAGCTTATCTGGGCTACACCTTC.

The chain joins TRBV5-4 to TRBJ2-3; TRBD2 might be the D (7 bases). V was cut by 4 bases and J by 2 bases, with 14 bases left in between. The CDR3 covers 15 residues. Germline loops: CDR1 SGHNT, CDR2 YYREEE (reference sequence). The CDR3 reads CASSPGGGLTDTQYF. In DNA, the CDR3 is TGTGCCAGCAGCCCGGGGGGCGGACTCACAGATACGCAGTATTTT.

This chain links TRBV15 with TRBJ1-2; D not resolved. Germline V CDR1 and CDR2: LNHNV, YYDKDF (reference sequence). CDR3 length: 15 amino acids. The germline V and J ends were trimmed by 0 bases and 5 bases, with 13 bases remaining between them. CDR3: CATSRDERAEYGYTF. CDR3 bases: TGTGCCACCAGCAGAGATGAAAGGGCTGAGTATGGCTACACCTTC.

The V gene is TRBV5-1, the J gene TRBJ2-2, with D possibly matching TRBD2 (5 bases). The CDR3 runs to 14 residues. V dropped 1 base and J dropped 6 bases, with 10 bases sitting between them. Germline assignment: CDR1 SGHRS and CDR2 YFSETQ. The CDR3: CASSLRGEAGELFF. CDR3 DNA sequence: TGCGCCAGCAGCTTGCGGGGTGAGGCCGGGGAGCTGTTTTTT.

The V and J genes are TRBV28 and TRBJ2-3; perhaps TRBD1 as D (5 bases). The CDR3 consists of 14 residues. Germline V gene lookup returns CDR1 MDHEN and CDR2 SYDVKM. V gave up 3 bases and J gave up 2 bases, with 9 bases separating them. The chain's CDR3 is CASSLGRATDTQYF. DNA of the CDR3: TGTGCCAGCAGTTTGGGCAGGGCCACAGATACGCAGTATTTT.

V and J are TRBV30 and TRBJ1-4; 7 positions match TRBD1. Germline values: CDR1 GTSNPN, CDR2 SVGIG (reference sequence). V lost 0 bases, J lost 5 bases, and 6 bases stayed unmatched. The CDR3 has 15 amino acids. CDR3: CAWSVLGQDNEKLFF. CDR3 bases: TGTGCCTGGAGTGTACTAGGACAGGACAATGAAAAACTGTTTTTT.

J is TRBJ2-2 and V is TRBV30; 11 bases align to TRBD1. The CDR3 covers 15 residues. Germline V lookup: CDR1 GTSNPN, CDR2 SVGIG (reference sequence). V was clipped by 4 bases and J by 2 bases; unmatched bases: 3. The CDR3 DNA reads TGTGCCTGGACTAGGACAGGGGGCAACACCGGGGAGCTGTTTTTT. It specifies CAWTRTGGNTGELFF. The full variable domain, in which reference TRBV30 and TRBJ2-2 provide the parts outside the CDR3, is SQTIHQWPATLVQPVGSPLSLECTVEGTSNPNLYWYRQAAGRGLQLLFYSVGIGQISSEVPQNLSASRPQDRQFILSSKKLLLSDSGFYLCAWTRTGGNTGELFFGEGSRLTVL.

This clone was found a few times. The chain combines TRBV30 with TRBJ1-1; D is unclear. Trimming cost V 2 bases and J 1 base, with 8 bases left between them. Germline lookup yields CDR1 GTSNPN and CDR2 SVGIG (reference sequence). The CDR3 has 13 amino acids. CDR3 region: CAWSKTRNTEAFF. The CDR3 DNA reads as TGTGCCTGGAGTAAAACTCGGAACACTGAAGCTTTCTTT. Looking up the rest from reference TRBV30 and TRBJ1-1 gives the full variable domain: SQTIHQWPATLVQPVGSPLSLECTVEGTSNPNLYWYRQAAGRGLQLLFYSVGIGQISSEVPQNLSASRPQDRQFILSSKKLLLSDSGFYLCAWSKTRNTEAFFGQGTRLTVV.

The rearrangement uses TRBV19 and TRBJ1-2, with D unclear. V lost 4 bases and J 0 bases, leaving 12 bases between the germline ends. Germline CDR1 reads LNHDA; CDR2 reads SQIVND (reference sequence). There are 15 residues in the CDR3. As DNA, the CDR3 is TGTGCCAGTAGTAACCCCGCATCTTCTAACTATGGCTACACCTTC. Its protein is CASSNPASSNYGYTF.

The chain has TRBV18 and TRBJ2-5; 8 bases line up with TRBD1. Per germline, CDR1 KGHSH and CDR2 LQKENI. The J segment lost 4 bases and the V segment lost 3 bases, leaving 10 bases of the junction unmatched. CDR3 size: 16 residues. DNA for the CDR3: TGTGCCAGCTCACCGGGACAGGAGATGATGGGAGAGACCCAGTACTTC. Amino acids: CASSPGQEMMGETQYF. Full variable domain (remainder filled in from reference TRBV18 and TRBJ2-5): NAGVMQNPRHLVRRRGQEARLRCSPMKGHSHVYWYRQLPEEGLKFMVYLQKENIIDESGMPKERFSAEFPKEGPSILRIQQVVRGDSAAYFCASSPGQEMMGETQYFGPGTRLLVL.

This clone was seen only once. CDR3 loop: CAWGPGMSSGANVLTF. DNA of the CDR3: TGTGCCTGGGGCCCGGGGATGTCGTCCGGGGCCAACGTCCTGACTTTC. The V and J genes are TRBV30 and TRBJ2-6, with D perhaps TRBD2 (5 bases). From germline, CDR1 is GTSNPN and CDR2 SVGIG (reference sequence). Trimming pared 5 bases from V and 4 bases from J, leaving 18 bases between. The CDR3 loop spans 16 amino acids.

This clone was counted between two and nine times. This sequence joins TRBV7-8 and TRBJ1-1; unclear D gene. The V gene's germline CDR1 is SGHVS and CDR2 FQNEAQ. CDR3 size: 15 residues. Trimming removed 3 bases at V and 7 bases at J, with 18 bases between. CDR3 loop: CASSFRGSGSGEAFF. The CDR3 DNA follows: TGTGCCAGCAGCTTTCGTGGTTCGGGGTCGGGTGAAGCTTTCTTT.

V and J are TRBV6-1 and TRBJ2-1; D is unresolved. The V end lost 7 bases, the J end lost 5 bases, and 15 bases lay between the germline ends. CDR3 length equals 14 residues. CDR1 and CDR2 from the germline V gene are MNHNS and SASEGT. The CDR3 coding sequence is TGTGCCAGCAACCGTGGGCATGGGAACAATGAGCAGTTCTTC. This sequence encodes CASNRGHGNNEQFF.

CDR3 nucleotide sequence: TGCAGCTCACAACCCGGGACCCTAGATAATGAGCAGTTCTTC. Protein product: CSSQPGTLDNEQFF. The rearrangement joins TRBV29-1 to TRBJ2-1; D tentatively reads TRBD1 or TRBD2 (5 bases each). The germline V gene has CDR1 SQVTM and CDR2 ANQGSEA. V was pared by 8 bases and J by 7 bases, with 21 bases between. There are 14 residues in the CDR3.

The genes are TRBV18 and TRBJ2-7; 8 nucleotides agree with TRBD1. V shed 6 bases, J shed 7 bases, and the junction held 8 bases outside the gene matches. The length of the CDR3 is 13 residues. Per the germline V gene, CDR1 is KGHSH and CDR2 is LQKENI. This CDR3 reads CASSQDRDREQYF. The CDR3 DNA sequence: TGTGCCAGCTCTCAGGACAGGGACCGAGAGCAGTACTTC.

The V call is TRBV29-1, the J call TRBJ1-1; perhaps TRBD1 as D (6 bases). The length of the CDR3 is 11 residues. V lost 7 bases, J lost 3 bases, and 9 bases lay in between. Germline CDR1 and CDR2: SQVTM and ANQGSEA. This chain's CDR3 is CSGTAYTEAFF. The CDR3 coding sequence is TGCAGCGGGACAGCTTACACTGAAGCTTTCTTT.

The table lists this clone with a count of one. The chain couples TRBV19 to TRBJ2-7; possible D gene TRBD1, 5 bases. CDR1 and CDR2 (germline): LNHDA, SQIVND (reference sequence). CDR3 length: 14 residues. The ends were cut back, 1 base at V and 3 bases at J, with 10 bases in the middle. Here the CDR3 reads CASSIAVGDYEQYF. The CDR3 coding sequence is TGTGCCAGTAGTATAGCCGTAGGGGACTACGAGCAGTACTTC. The full variable domain, rest sourced from reference TRBV19 and TRBJ2-7, is DGGITQSPKYLFRKEGQNVTLSCEQNLNHDAMYWYRQDPGQGLRLIYYSQIVNDFQKGDIAEGYSVSREKKESFPLTVTSAQKNPTAFYLCASSIAVGDYEQYFGPGTRLTVT.

This clone has a count of ten or more. The chain carries TRBV6-5 and TRBJ1-2; D remains unclear. There are 13 residues in the CDR3. Germline loops: CDR1 MNHEY, CDR2 SVGAGI. The ends were cut back, 2 bases at V and 2 bases at J, with 6 bases in the middle. CDR3 sequence (DNA): TGTGCCAGCAGTTACGGGTTGAACTATGGCTACACCTTC. This encodes CASSYGLNYGYTF.

The chain is built from TRBV9 and TRBJ2-1, with 8 positions matching TRBD1. Germline V gives CDR1 SGDLS, CDR2 YYNGEE. The J segment lost 2 bases and the V segment lost 2 bases, leaving 3 bases of the junction unmatched. CDR3 size: 15 residues. The CDR3 reads CASSVSGGPYNEQFF. In DNA, the CDR3 is TGTGCCAGCAGCGTTTCAGGGGGCCCCTACAATGAGCAGTTCTTC.

This chain links TRBV30 with TRBJ1-2; TRBD1 aligns across 7 bases. This CDR3 is 13 amino acids long. Germline V gene data show CDR1 as GTSNPN and CDR2 as SVGIG (reference sequence). V lost 0 bases, J lost 8 bases, and 6 bases stayed unmatched. The CDR3 bases are TGTGCCTGGAGTGTACAAGGGGGCAGGGGCTACACCTTC. It yields the protein CAWSVQGGRGYTF.

This chain links TRBV25-1 with TRBJ1-2; D perhaps matches TRBD1 (5 bases). The CDR3 is made up of 14 amino acids. The germline gives CDR1 MGHDK, CDR2 SYGVNS. V lost 7 bases, J lost 3 bases, and 15 bases lay in between. The CDR3 nucleotides are TGTGCCAGCACCGGGCAGGGAGCGGACTATGGCTACACCTTC. Its translation is CASTGQGADYGYTF.

This clone occurred a few times. The chain uses TRBV7-2 and TRBJ2-5; unclear D gene. CDR3 length: 13 residues. CDR1 is SGHTA and CDR2 is FQGNSA in the germline V gene. Trimming left V 1 base short and J 11 bases short, with 14 bases between. CDR3 sequence reads: CASSLGVPLEQYF. The CDR3 nucleotides are TGTGCCAGCAGCTTAGGGGTCCCCCTGGAGCAGTACTTC.

V and J are TRBV5-6 and TRBJ1-6, with D perhaps matching TRBD1 (6 bases). The germline V and J ends were trimmed by 4 bases and 6 bases, with 11 bases remaining between them. This CDR3 comprises 14 residues. Germline loops: CDR1 SGHDT, CDR2 YYEEEE. The CDR3 spells CASSGGQPNSPLHF. The CDR3, as DNA: TGTGCCAGCAGCGGAGGACAGCCTAATTCACCCCTCCACTTT.

The CDR3 coding sequence is TGTGCCAGCAGTCCGGGGGGGACCTACAATGAGCAGTTCTTC. Translation gives CASSPGGTYNEQFF. The genes are TRBV6-1 and TRBJ2-1, with 8 bases aligning to TRBD2. Germline V gene data show CDR1 as MNHNS and CDR2 as SASEGT. The junction had 2 bases not matched to a gene; V was cut back by 5 bases and J by 2 bases. CDR3 length: 14 residues.

The chain employs TRBV27 and TRBJ1-1; 9 positions match TRBD1. Trimming took 6 bases from V and 1 from J; bases not matched to a gene: 6. Looked up from germline, CDR1 is MNHEY and CDR2 is SMNVEV (reference sequence). This CDR3 spans 15 amino acids. The CDR3 loop is CASRVTGGENTEAFF. In nucleotides, the CDR3 is TGTGCCAGCAGGGTGACAGGGGGAGAGAACACTGAAGCTTTCTTT.

In regard to this clone: The same CDR3 can be traced to other DNA sequences in this sample. This chain joins TRBV2 and TRBJ2-7, with no clear D. The germline V gene encodes CDR1 SNHLY and CDR2 FYNNEI. Trimming shortened V by 4 bases and J by 2 bases, and 3 bases separated the two germline ends. This CDR3 contains 11 residues. The CDR3 protein is CASSGTYEQYF. CDR3 sequence (DNA): TGTGCCAGCAGTGGGACCTACGAGCAGTACTTC.

CDR3 sequence (DNA): TGTGCCAGCTCAGCCCAGATGGGTAAAAGCACAGATACGCAGTATTTT. Amino acids: CASSAQMGKSTDTQYF. V gene TRBV18 combines with J gene TRBJ2-3; D gene unclear. Germline CDR1 and CDR2: KGHSH and LQKENI. The CDR3 is 16 amino acids. The V gene lost 5 bases and the J gene lost 0 bases, with 15 bases spanning the gap.